This T cell receptor (beta chain) was observed in a study of blood T cell repertoires in COVID-19 (dated by TCRdb to 2018 to 2021). Background for the entire study: Collaborator samples came from the United States, Italy and Spain and covered acute and convalescent phases of COVID-19. The prospective study material was composed of cDNA or gDNA derived from T cells, B-cell-depleted T cells, or PBMCs. The dataset comprised deeply sampled blood TCRbeta repertoires from subjects exposed to, actively infected with, or recovered from COVID-19. The repertoires were released in a freely available public database intended as a resource for research on the immune response to SARS-CoV-2. Samples came from the ongoing ImmuneRACE study (first 160 participants) plus 1,254 subjects from 6 global collaborators. Nearly every sample came with metadata listing a de-identified subject ID, COVID-19 status, age in years and sex. Where available, HLA class I and class II types were taken from metadata supplied by the sample provider and were not determined by assay-based typing. General findings and caveats noted by the study authors: The amount of clinical and demographic metadata varied by source and participant and was provided uncurated.

Note on this clone: What this receptor recognizes is not known. No base qualities exist here, and no much larger clone lies one base off it.

V and J are trimmed by 1 base and 1 base, and the gene matches miss 3 bases of the junction. The germline V gene sets CDR1 to SGHTA and CDR2 to FQGNSA. Including cysteine and phenylalanine, the CDR3 has 16 amino acids. Of all the DNA, just the CDR3 is kept, 48 bases in frame from base 1. TCRbeta CDR3 regions were amplified from genomic DNA by means of the immunoSEQ Assay, a bias-controlled multiplex PCR. In the source study's methods: Within the assay, amplification of reference gene primers was used to estimate how many nucleated cells each sample contained. To quantify the absolute abundance of each unique TCRbeta CDR3 rearrangement, sequence reads were collapsed and filtered. For each sample, productive Simpson clonality was calculated as the square root of Simpson's diversity index across productive rearrangements. TCRdb stores this immuneACCESS table with in-frame sequences only. Part of the clones is absent; in the studies checked, under half of the shortfall reflects unresolved V genes, and no reason is known for the rest. D and trimming were read from the DNA, whereas the V and J calls and clone size are those reported in that table. This sample lists about 130,000 clones; more than 75% were detected once. Jointly, the top ten make up 11% of the sample.

Another Seattle source contributed samples from volunteer blood donors who had recovered from COVID-19. Each collaborating institution followed its own protocols to collect whole blood in K2EDTA tubes. For TCRbeta analysis, collaborators shipped samples as frozen whole blood, isolated PBMCs, or DNA extracted from either of those sample types. The rearrangement combines TRBV7-2 with TRBJ2-5; 10 bases in the middle match TRBD2. This TCR was sampled from a man aged 55 to 70 who had recovered from COVID-19. Sequencing used peripheral blood. In nucleotides, the sequence is TGTGCCAGCAGCTTAGGGGCTAGCGGGGGCCAAGAGACCCAGTACTTC. This is translated as CASSLGASGGQETQYF.